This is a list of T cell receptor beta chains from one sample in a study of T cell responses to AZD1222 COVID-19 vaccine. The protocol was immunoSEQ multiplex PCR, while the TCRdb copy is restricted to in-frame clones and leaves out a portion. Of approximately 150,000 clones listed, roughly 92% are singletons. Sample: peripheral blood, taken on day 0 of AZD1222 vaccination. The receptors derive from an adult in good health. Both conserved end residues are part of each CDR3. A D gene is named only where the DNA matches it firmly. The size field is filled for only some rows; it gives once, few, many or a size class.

cdr3_aa: CASSFGTLGNQPQHF
cdr3_nt: TGTGCCAGCAGCTTTGGGACTCTGGGCAATCAGCCCCAGCATTTT
d_call: .
v_call: TRBV27
clone_size: .
j_call: TRBJ1-5

cdr3_aa: CASSYTTGPTGNTIYF
cdr3_nt: TGTGCCAGCAGTTACACTACGGGCCCTACTGGAAACACCATATATTTT
d_call: .
v_call: TRBV9
clone_size: .
j_call: TRBJ1-3

cdr3_aa: CASSSGGAAQETQYF
cdr3_nt: TGTGCCAGCAGCTCCGGGGGAGCGGCCCAAGAGACCCAGTACTTC
d_call: .
v_call: TRBV5-4
clone_size: .
j_call: TRBJ2-5

cdr3_aa: CASSLSYGQGGFNEQFF
cdr3_nt: TGTGCCAGCAGTTTATCGTATGGACAGGGGGGCTTCAATGAGCAGTTCTTC
d_call: TRBD1
v_call: TRBV27
clone_size: .
j_call: TRBJ2-1

cdr3_aa: CSVVKSQAANTEAFF
cdr3_nt: TGCAGCGTTGTTAAATCCCAGGCGGCGAACACTGAAGCTTTCTTT
d_call: .
v_call: TRBV29-1
clone_size: .
j_call: TRBJ1-1

cdr3_aa: CASSLWRGTGTEAFF
cdr3_nt: TGCGCCAGCAGCTTGTGGAGGGGGACTGGGACTGAAGCTTTCTTT
d_call: .
v_call: TRBV5-1
clone_size: .
j_call: TRBJ1-1

cdr3_aa: CASGLVLGRLSSYEQYF
cdr3_nt: TGTGCTAGTGGTTTGGTACTCGGGCGGCTTAGCTCCTACGAGCAGTACTTC
d_call: .
v_call: TRBV12-5
clone_size: once
j_call: TRBJ2-7

cdr3_aa: CASSIGRENTEAFF
cdr3_nt: TGTGCCAGTAGTATTGGCAGGGAGAACACTGAAGCTTTCTTT
d_call: .
v_call: TRBV19
clone_size: .
j_call: TRBJ1-1

cdr3_aa: CASSAGVVYNYGYTF
cdr3_nt: TGTGCCAGCAGTGCAGGGGTCGTCTATAACTATGGCTACACCTTC
d_call: .
v_call: TRBV28
clone_size: .
j_call: TRBJ1-2

cdr3_aa: CASSLSGLNSYEQYF
cdr3_nt: TGTGCCAGCAGCCTCTCCGGACTGAACTCCTACGAGCAGTACTTC
d_call: .
v_call: TRBV5-4
clone_size: .
j_call: TRBJ2-7

cdr3_aa: CSVARGTNGYTF
cdr3_nt: TGCAGCGTTGCCCGGGGGACGAATGGCTACACCTTC
d_call: .
v_call: TRBV29-1
clone_size: .
j_call: TRBJ1-2

cdr3_aa: CARSWSLAGAPGANVLTF
cdr3_nt: TGTGCCAGAAGCTGGTCACTAGCGGGGGCCCCTGGGGCCAACGTCCTGACTTTC
d_call: TRBD2
v_call: TRBV5-3
clone_size: .
j_call: TRBJ2-6

cdr3_aa: CASSLRWAPQQPQHF
cdr3_nt: TGTGCCAGCAGTTTAAGGTGGGCCCCTCAACAGCCCCAGCATTTT
d_call: .
v_call: TRBV28
clone_size: once
j_call: TRBJ1-5

cdr3_aa: CASSSLTHPGSYEQYF
cdr3_nt: TGTGCCAGCAGCTCCCTAACTCATCCGGGCTCCTACGAGCAGTACTTC
d_call: .
v_call: TRBV5-6
clone_size: .
j_call: TRBJ2-7

cdr3_aa: CASSELAGTTDTQYF
cdr3_nt: TGTGCCAGCAGTGAGCTAGCGGGAACAACAGATACGCAGTATTTT
d_call: TRBD2
v_call: TRBV6-4
clone_size: .
j_call: TRBJ2-3

cdr3_aa: CASSKDDRPRNTEAFF
cdr3_nt: TGTGCCAGTAGTAAGGATGACAGGCCACGGAACACTGAAGCTTTCTTT
d_call: .
v_call: TRBV19
clone_size: .
j_call: TRBJ1-1

cdr3_aa: CASSPTGSSYNEQFF
cdr3_nt: TGCGCCAGCAGTCCCACAGGGAGCTCCTACAATGAGCAGTTCTTC
d_call: .
v_call: TRBV5-1
clone_size: .
j_call: TRBJ2-1

cdr3_aa: CASSPHQGDTGELFF
cdr3_nt: TGTGCCAGCAGTCCCCATCAGGGGGACACCGGGGAGCTGTTTTTT
d_call: TRBD1
v_call: TRBV2
clone_size: many
j_call: TRBJ2-2

cdr3_aa: CASSPRGLAGYNEQFF
cdr3_nt: TGTGCCAGCAGCCCCCGAGGACTAGCGGGCTACAATGAGCAGTTCTTC
d_call: TRBD2
v_call: TRBV3-1/TRBV3-2
clone_size: .
j_call: TRBJ2-1

cdr3_aa: CASSGRQTHSYEQYF
cdr3_nt: TGTGCCAGCAGCGGAAGACAGACCCACTCCTACGAGCAGTACTTC
d_call: .
v_call: TRBV11-2
clone_size: .
j_call: TRBJ2-7

cdr3_aa: CASSRNRFYEQYF
cdr3_nt: TGTGCCAGCAGTAGGAACAGGTTCTACGAGCAGTACTTC
d_call: .
v_call: TRBV27
clone_size: .
j_call: TRBJ2-7

cdr3_aa: CASSPGGGPYNEQFF
cdr3_nt: TGTGCCAGCTCACCAGGAGGGGGCCCTTACAATGAGCAGTTCTTC
d_call: .
v_call: TRBV18
clone_size: .
j_call: TRBJ2-1

cdr3_aa: CASSVGTRGSPLHF
cdr3_nt: TGTGCCAGCAGCGTAGGGACCAGGGGTTCACCCCTCCACTTT
d_call: .
v_call: TRBV9
clone_size: .
j_call: TRBJ1-6

cdr3_aa: CASSRIGGARNPGANVLTF
cdr3_nt: TGTGCCAGCAGCCGCATAGGGGGGGCGAGGAACCCTGGGGCCAACGTCCTGACTTTC
d_call: .
v_call: TRBV28
clone_size: .
j_call: TRBJ2-6

cdr3_aa: CASRGRFWKINEQFF
cdr3_nt: TGTGCCAGCAGGGGGCGGTTCTGGAAAATAAATGAGCAGTTCTTC
d_call: .
v_call: TRBV28
clone_size: .
j_call: TRBJ2-1

cdr3_aa: CASSPRLAGVSYEQYF
cdr3_nt: TGTGCCAGCAGTCCCAGGCTAGCGGGCGTCTCCTACGAGCAGTACTTC
d_call: TRBD2
v_call: TRBV6-6
clone_size: .
j_call: TRBJ2-7